The 28 T cell receptor beta chains listed next were all sequenced from one sample in a study of CD4+ T cells in melanoma. Generated by immunoSEQ multiplex PCR, the TCRdb table keeps only in-frame clones and is missing some. There are roughly 50,000 clones in the sample; roughly 89% occur only once, and around 11% lies in the top ten. What was sequenced was peripheral blood. These receptors all come from a human donor with melanoma.

The V call is TRBV28, the J call TRBJ1-4; D remains ambiguous. The germline V gene encodes CDR1 MDHEN and CDR2 SYDVKM. The CDR3 totals 14 residues. Trimming took 4 bases from V and 8 from J, leaving 14 bases between them. Here the CDR3 DNA reads TGTGCCAGCAGTTGGGGAACTCCTAGGGAAAAACTGTTTTTT. Its translation is CASSWGTPREKLFF.

The V gene is TRBV6-5, the J gene TRBJ2-2; D unresolved. The CDR3 runs 12 residues. Germline V gives CDR1 MNHEY, CDR2 SVGAGI. Between the trimmed V and J ends, which lost 1 base and 6 bases, there was a span of 3 bases. CDR3 bases: TGTGCCAGCAGTTACTACGCCGGGGAGCTGTTTTTT. Encoded protein: CASSYYAGELFF.

The count of this clone is one. This chain connects TRBV6-6 to TRBJ2-7; 7 bases are a match to TRBD2. The germline gives CDR1 MNHNY, CDR2 SVGAGI (reference sequence). CDR3 length: 14 amino acids. Trimming removed 7 bases from V and 2 bases from J; junction bases left unmatched: 8. CDR3 in DNA: TGTGCCAGCACCCCGCTGGGGGGGACCTACGAGCAGTACTTC. Translating gives CASTPLGGTYEQYF.

V and J are TRBV28 and TRBJ2-7; TRBD2 is a possible D gene (7 bases). The ends were cut back, 5 bases at V and 3 bases at J, with 23 bases in the middle. CDR3 length: 17 amino acids. Germline V CDR1 and CDR2: MDHEN, SYDVKM. CDR3 loop: CASSPLGEGVFYYEQYF. The CDR3 DNA reads as TGTGCCAGCAGTCCACTGGGGGAGGGGGTTTTTTACTACGAGCAGTACTTC.

This clone was seen just once. The chain recombines TRBV30 with TRBJ1-1; 9 positions match TRBD1. Trimming took 2 bases from V and 0 from J; bases not matched to a gene: 13. Germline V gives CDR1 GTSNPN, CDR2 SVGIG (reference sequence). The CDR3 consists of 18 residues. CDR3 coding DNA: TGTGCCTGGAGTAGTACGGGGATCGACAGGGGGGTGAACACTGAAGCTTTCTTT. Encoded protein: CAWSSTGIDRGVNTEAFF.

The chain couples TRBV28 to TRBJ2-1, with 7 bases that match TRBD1. From germline, CDR1 is MDHEN and CDR2 SYDVKM. V trimming: 6 bases; J trimming: 6 bases; junction bases outside the gene matches: 14. The CDR3 loop spans 16 amino acids. As DNA, the CDR3 is TGTGCCAGCAGCTCGAATGACAGGGTTAGAGGCAATGAGCAGTTCTTC. Amino acids: CASSSNDRVRGNEQFF.

The chain combines TRBV11-2 with TRBJ2-1; maybe TRBD1 (5 bases). V lost 3 bases and J 5 bases, leaving 17 bases between the germline ends. The CDR3 extends over 16 amino acids. The germline V gene has CDR1 SGHAT and CDR2 FQNNGV. This CDR3 reads CASSFQIDSLNNEQFF. The DNA of the CDR3 is TGTGCCAGCAGCTTTCAGATTGACAGCCTTAACAATGAGCAGTTCTTC.

V is TRBV5-6 and J is TRBJ1-2, with D perhaps TRBD1 (6 bases). The CDR3 extends over 13 amino acids. The ends were cut back, 4 bases at V and 4 bases at J, with 11 bases in the middle. Germline V gives CDR1 SGHDT, CDR2 YYEEEE. The CDR3 loop is CASSLGGPYGYTF. CDR3 nucleotides: TGTGCCAGCAGCCTGGGGGGGCCCTATGGCTACACCTTC. Supplemented by reference TRBV5-6 and TRBJ1-2, the full variable domain reads DAGVTQSPTHLIKTRGQQVTLRCSPKSGHDTVSWYQQALGQGPQFIFQYYEEEERQRGNFPDRFSGHQFPNYSSELNVNALLLGDSALYLCASSLGGPYGYTFGSGTRLTVV.

The chain uses TRBV7-3 and TRBJ2-7, with TRBD1 matching over 8 bases. Germline values: CDR1 SGHTA, CDR2 FQGTGA. CDR3 size: 13 residues. J gave up 6 bases and V 2 bases, and 3 bases lay outside the gene matches. CDR3: CASSLGQGFEQYF. The DNA of the CDR3 is TGTGCCAGCAGCTTAGGACAGGGATTCGAGCAGTACTTC.

This clone was detected a few times. The CDR3 DNA reads as TGTGCCAGCAGCTTGTACTTAAATAGCAATCAGCCCCAGCATTTT. Protein sequence: CASSLYLNSNQPQHF. The V and J genes are TRBV7-8 and TRBJ1-5; D is ambiguous. V was shortened by 3 bases and J by 0 bases, with 9 bases between the two germline ends. Germline loops: CDR1 SGHVS, CDR2 FQNEAQ. The length of the CDR3 is 15 residues. Combining the CDR3 with reference TRBV7-8 and TRBJ1-5 gives the whole variable domain GAGVSQSPRYKVAKRGQDVALRCDPISGHVSLFWYQQALGQGPEFLTYFQNEAQLDKSGLPSDRFFAERPEGSVSTLKIQRTQQEDSAVYLCASSLYLNSNQPQHFGDGTRLSIL.

The chain combines TRBV7-9 with TRBJ1-4, with 8 nucleotides matching TRBD1. Germline V gene sequence: CDR1 SEHNR, CDR2 FQNEAQ (reference sequence). This CDR3 is built from 14 residues. V lost 5 bases to trimming and J lost 7 bases; unmatched junction nucleotides: 6. CDR3 sequence (DNA): TGTGCCAGCAGCCGGGTACAGGGGGGTGAAAAACTGTTTTTT. This encodes CASSRVQGGEKLFF.

The V gene is TRBV7-9, the J gene TRBJ2-3; D is undetermined. Trimming removed 6 bases from V and 7 bases from J, with 11 bases in between. Germline V lookup: CDR1 SEHNR, CDR2 FQNEAQ (reference sequence). CDR3 length: 12 residues. The chain's CDR3 is CASRLGFNTQYF. In nucleotides, the CDR3 is TGTGCCAGCAGGCTGGGGTTCAATACGCAGTATTTT. The full variable domain, its missing parts supplied by reference TRBV7-9 and TRBJ2-3, is DTGVSQNPRHKITKRGQNVTFRCDPISEHNRLYWYRQTLGQGPEFLTYFQNEAQLEKSRLLSDRFSAERPKGSFSTLEIQRTEQGDSAMYLCASRLGFNTQYFGPGTRLTVL.

The V and J genes are TRBV6-5 and TRBJ2-1, with D possibly matching TRBD2 (6 bases). This CDR3 is built from 15 residues. The germline gives CDR1 MNHEY, CDR2 SVGAGI. Trimming pared 2 bases from V and 6 bases from J, leaving 14 bases between. The CDR3 loop is CASSYLGGGFNEQFF. CDR3 nucleotide sequence: TGTGCCAGCAGTTACCTGGGGGGTGGGTTCAATGAGCAGTTCTTC.

This chain connects TRBV19 to TRBJ1-2, with 9 bases that match TRBD1. The germline gives CDR1 LNHDA, CDR2 SQIVND (reference sequence). The V segment lost 3 bases and the J segment 2 bases; nucleotides outside the gene matches: 4. The CDR3 runs to 15 residues. CDR3 in amino acids: CASSIWDRANYGYTF. CDR3 in DNA: TGTGCCAGTAGTATCTGGGACAGGGCGAACTATGGCTACACCTTC.

The chain combines TRBV5-4 with TRBJ2-3; D is undetermined. The V end lost 1 base, the J end lost 0 bases, and 6 bases lay between the germline ends. The CDR3 covers 14 residues. Germline V CDR1 and CDR2: SGHNT, YYREEE (reference sequence). The chain's CDR3 is CASSLKQSTDTQYF. The DNA for the CDR3 is TGTGCCAGCAGCTTGAAACAGAGCACAGATACGCAGTATTTT.

The chain recombines TRBV27 with TRBJ2-1; no definite D call. This CDR3 has 11 residues. V gave up 5 bases and J gave up 4 bases, with 3 bases separating them. Germline lookup yields CDR1 MNHEY and CDR2 SMNVEV (reference sequence). This CDR3 reads CASSQYNEQFF. The DNA for the CDR3 is TGTGCCAGCAGTCAATACAATGAGCAGTTCTTC.

This rearrangement joins TRBV19 to TRBJ1-2, with 7 bases fitting TRBD1. The CDR3 extends over 11 amino acids. V lost 7 bases and J lost 8; bases outside the gene matches: 4. Germline CDR1 LNHDA, CDR2 SQIVND (reference sequence). This CDR3 reads CASNDRDGYTF. The CDR3 nucleotides are TGTGCCAGTAACGACAGGGACGGCTACACCTTC.

The CDR3 sequence: CASSVEGEPYNEQFF. The CDR3 nucleotides are TGTGCCAGCAGCGTCGAGGGGGAACCCTACAATGAGCAGTTCTTC. The chain links TRBV9 to TRBJ2-1; D possibly corresponds to TRBD1 (6 bases). Germline V gene lookup returns CDR1 SGDLS and CDR2 YYNGEE. Trimming took 2 bases from V and 2 from J, leaving 11 bases between them. The CDR3 consists of 15 residues.

The chain couples TRBV6-1 to TRBJ2-2; D remains unclear. V lost 3 bases and J lost 7, with 6 bases in between. Germline lookup yields CDR1 MNHNS and CDR2 SASEGT. This CDR3 has 12 amino acids. This CDR3 reads CASSEFIGELFF. The CDR3 region has the DNA TGTGCCAGCAGTGAGTTTATCGGGGAGCTGTTTTTT.

In DNA, the CDR3 is TGTGCCAGCAGTTACATTCCTTGGCAGTCCGGAAAACTGTTTTTT. It translates to CASSYIPWQSGKLFF. This chain connects TRBV6-5 to TRBJ1-4; D unresolved. The length of the CDR3 is 15 residues. Germline values: CDR1 MNHEY, CDR2 SVGAGI. Trimming pared 2 bases from V and 10 bases from J, leaving 17 bases between.

The chain has TRBV7-9 and TRBJ1-2; the match to TRBD1 covers 8 bases. The ends lost 4 bases at V and 6 bases at J; junction bases unmatched: 10. Per germline, CDR1 SEHNR and CDR2 FQNEAQ (reference sequence). The CDR3 spans 15 residues. In DNA form, the CDR3 reads TGTGCCAGCAGCTACATAAGGACAGGGAAGGATGGCTACACCTTC. Amino acid sequence: CASSYIRTGKDGYTF.

The rearrangement uses TRBV9 and TRBJ1-2, with D unresolved. V lost 4 bases, J lost 6 bases, and 19 bases lay in between. Germline V gene sequence: CDR1 SGDLS, CDR2 YYNGEE. This CDR3 has 15 residues. This CDR3 is CASSRLSVNVDGYTF. The CDR3 coding sequence is TGTGCCAGCAGCCGCCTCTCCGTGAATGTGGATGGCTACACCTTC.

The chain combines TRBV7-8 with TRBJ1-3; possibly TRBD1 for D (5 bases). Per germline, CDR1 SGHVS and CDR2 FQNEAQ. V gave up 3 bases and J gave up 0 bases, with 12 bases separating them. The CDR3 has 16 amino acids. The CDR3 loop is CASSFNQGTSGNTIYF. The CDR3 region has the DNA TGTGCCAGCAGCTTTAATCAGGGAACCTCTGGAAACACCATATATTTT. The full variable domain, its missing parts supplied by reference TRBV7-8 and TRBJ1-3, is GAGVSQSPRYKVAKRGQDVALRCDPISGHVSLFWYQQALGQGPEFLTYFQNEAQLDKSGLPSDRFFAERPEGSVSTLKIQRTQQEDSAVYLCASSFNQGTSGNTIYFGEGSWLTVV.

The chain is built from TRBV7-3 and TRBJ2-3; TRBD2 might be the D (6 bases). Looked up from germline, CDR1 is SGHTA and CDR2 is FQGTGA. Trimming pared 5 bases from V and 2 bases from J, leaving 14 bases between. The length of the CDR3 is 15 residues. CDR3 residues: CASSPTSNPTDTQYF. CDR3 nucleotides: TGTGCCAGCAGCCCGACTAGTAATCCCACAGATACGCAGTATTTT. Filled out from reference TRBV7-3 and TRBJ2-3, the complete variable domain reads GAGVSQTPSNKVTEKGKYVELRCDPISGHTALYWYRQSLGQGPEFLIYFQGTGAADDSGLPNDRFFAVRPEGSVSTLKIQRTERGDSAVYLCASSPTSNPTDTQYFGPGTRLTVL.

V usage is TRBV2 and J usage is TRBJ1-3, with D perhaps matching TRBD1 (5 bases). The germline V and J ends were trimmed by 6 bases and 8 bases, with 11 bases remaining between them. There are 12 residues in the CDR3. The germline CDR1 and CDR2 sequences are SNHLY and FYNNEI. As DNA, the CDR3 is TGTGCCAGCAGCCTAACGGGGGACACCATATATTTT. It encodes CASSLTGDTIYF.

The genes are TRBV7-8 and TRBJ2-5; TRBD2 aligns across 12 bases. Looked up from germline, CDR1 is SGHVS and CDR2 is FQNEAQ. This CDR3 is 15 amino acids long. The trim removed 4 bases at V and 2 bases at J, leaving 2 bases unmatched. CDR3 DNA sequence: TGTGCCAGCAGCTACCTAGCGGGGGGGCAAGAGACCCAGTACTTC. It translates to CASSYLAGGQETQYF.

The chain recombines TRBV5-1 with TRBJ2-1; D is possibly TRBD1 or TRBD2 (5 bases each). The germline V and J ends were trimmed by 2 bases and 1 base, with 7 bases remaining between them. The CDR3 extends over 14 amino acids. Germline V gene sequence: CDR1 SGHRS, CDR2 YFSETQ. The CDR3 coding sequence is TGCGCCAGCAGCTTAGAGGGGTCCTACAATGAGCAGTTCTTC. It translates to CASSLEGSYNEQFF. Using reference TRBV5-1 and TRBJ2-1 for the parts outside the CDR3, the full variable domain is KAGVTQTPRYLIKTRGQQVTLSCSPISGHRSVSWYQQTPGQGLQFLFEYFSETQRNKGNFPGRFSGRQFSNSRSEMNVSTLELGDSALYLCASSLEGSYNEQFFGPGTRLTVL.

The V gene is TRBV11-2, the J gene TRBJ1-1; D gene uncertain. Germline CDR1 is SGHAT and CDR2 is FQNNGV. V lost 6 bases to trimming and J lost 4 bases, with 21 bases between them. The CDR3 totals 16 residues. CDR3 sequence reads: CASRGFMREGITEAFF. The CDR3 DNA reads as TGTGCCAGCAGGGGGTTCATGAGGGAGGGAATCACTGAAGCTTTCTTT. Full variable domain (remainder filled in from reference TRBV11-2 and TRBJ1-1): EAGVAQSPRYKIIEKRQSVAFWCNPISGHATLYWYQQILGQGPKLLIQFQNNGVVDDSQLPKDRFSAERLKGVDSTLKIQPAKLEDSAVYLCASRGFMREGITEAFFGQGTRLTVV.